This T cell receptor beta chain was recorded in a study of blood T cell repertoires in COVID-19. The CDR3 consists of 15 residues. Germline CDR1 and CDR2: MDHEN and SYDVKM. Between the trimmed V and J ends, which lost 2 bases and 2 bases, there was a span of 13 bases. Under the authors' procedure: Nucleated cell number was recorded as an estimate derived from reference gene primer amplification. Sequenced by immunoSEQ multiplex PCR; TCRdb stores in-frame clones only, minus some. The V and J calls and clone size come from that table; D and trimming were worked out from the DNA. The table shows about 300,000 clones, with approximately 84% occurring only once.

The sequence was obtained from a human donor with COVID-19, enrolled during active disease. The donor label of this sample is uncertain. The chain couples TRBV28 to TRBJ2-7; D is possibly TRBD1 (6 bases). Sequencing input: peripheral blood. The CDR3 DNA sequence: TGTGCCAGCAGTTTAAGTGGGACACCAACCTACGAGCAGTACTTC. Residues: CASSLSGTPTYEQYF.